This entry lists 4 T cell receptor beta chains sequenced from one sample in a study of control samples from healthy donors and cancer patients (dated by TCRdb to 2020 to 2022). Library creation used the immunoSEQ multiplex PCR assay. TCRdb limited this immuneACCESS table to in-frame rearrangements with V and J called. A share of clones is missing; checked studies link under half to unresolved V genes, and the rest is unexplained. The sample table lists 400,000 to 500,000 clones, around 90% of them with a count of one. Together, the top ten hold 6% to 7% of the sample. Sequenced material: PBMCs. The receptors were gathered from a man between 40 and 49 years old with head and neck cancer.

The chain joins TRBV6-5 to TRBJ1-3; D gene uncertain. CDR3 length: 14 amino acids. V shed 6 bases and J shed 0 bases, with 9 bases lying between them. From germline, CDR1 is MNHEY and CDR2 SVGAGI. In DNA, the CDR3 is TGTGCCAGCAGCCAAGGGCTCTCTGGAAACACCATATATTTT. Protein sequence: CASSQGLSGNTIYF.

Here the CDR3 reads CASSPSGTENTEAFF. The CDR3, as DNA: TGTGCCAGCAGCCCCTCCGGGACAGAGAACACTGAAGCTTTCTTT. The rearrangement links TRBV3-1 (or the pseudogene TRBV3-2) to TRBJ1-1, with 7 bases that match TRBD1. CDR1 and CDR2 (germline): LGHDT, YNNKEL (reference sequence). The CDR3 has 15 residues. J lost 1 base, V lost 4 bases, and 6 bases had no gene match.

V and J are TRBV9 and TRBJ2-3; possibly TRBD1 for D (9 bases). This CDR3 spans 17 amino acids. The germline V and J ends were trimmed by 4 bases and 6 bases, with 24 bases remaining between them. Looked up from germline, CDR1 is SGDLS and CDR2 is YYNGEE. CDR3 coding DNA: TGTGCCAGCAGCCTAGCCCCGGGGGGGACAGGGCCGGATACGCAGTATTTT. The encoded protein is CASSLAPGGTGPDTQYF.

The rearrangement joins TRBV12-3 or TRBV12-4 to TRBJ1-4; maybe TRBD1 (6 bases). This CDR3 spans 12 amino acids. The V end was cut by 6 bases, the J end by 8 bases, with 10 bases between. This CDR3 is CASRGAREKLFF. The DNA of the CDR3 is TGTGCCAGCAGGGGGGCTCGGGAAAAACTGTTTTTT.